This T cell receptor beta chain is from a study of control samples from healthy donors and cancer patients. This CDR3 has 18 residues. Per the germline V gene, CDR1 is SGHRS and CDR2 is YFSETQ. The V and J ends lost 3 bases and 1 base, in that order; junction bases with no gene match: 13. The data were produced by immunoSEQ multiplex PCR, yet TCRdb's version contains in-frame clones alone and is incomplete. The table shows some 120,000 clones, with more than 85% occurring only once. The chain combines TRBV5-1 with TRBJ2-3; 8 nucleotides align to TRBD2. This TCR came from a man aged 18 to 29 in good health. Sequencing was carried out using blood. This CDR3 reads CASSSLTSGSMGTDTQYF. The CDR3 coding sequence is TGCGCCAGCAGCTCCCTCACAAGCGGGAGTATGGGCACAGATACGCAGTATTTT.